This TCR beta chain was captured by sequencing in a study of early T cells in non-severe SARS-CoV-2 infection. Only a few counts were recorded for this clonotype. Its antigen remains unidentified. The CDR3 loop spans 14 amino acids. Trimming took off 0 bases at V and 1 base at J, with 7 bases between the two ends. From germline, CDR1 is SGDLS and CDR2 YYNGEE. TCRdb re-derived calls from the 5' RACE reads in MiXCR, one entry per CDR3 protein. Here the sample spans some 80,000 distinct CDR3 sequences, approximately 12% being singletons. Overall study findings and caveats: Matching with VDJdb favored anti-spike CD8 responses (missing private and CD4 specificities).

The chain has TRBV9 and TRBJ1-1; no clear D gene. This sequence was found in an adult who was a healthcare worker with PCR-confirmed SARS-CoV-2 infection or an uninfected control (not recorded which). The donor label of this sample is uncertain. Sequenced material: whole blood, taken at baseline. The CDR3 protein is CASSVGSWNTEAFF. The CDR3 nucleotides are TGTGCCAGCAGCGTAGGAAGTTGGAACACTGAAGCTTTCTTT.